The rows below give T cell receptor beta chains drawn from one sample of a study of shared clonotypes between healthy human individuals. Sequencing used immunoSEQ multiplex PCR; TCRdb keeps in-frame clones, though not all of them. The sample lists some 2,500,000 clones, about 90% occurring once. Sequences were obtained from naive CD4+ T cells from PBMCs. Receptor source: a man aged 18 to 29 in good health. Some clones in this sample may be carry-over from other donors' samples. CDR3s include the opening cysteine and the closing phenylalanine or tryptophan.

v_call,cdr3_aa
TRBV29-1,CSGAGTSYNEQFF
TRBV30,CASAASPGPEDTEAFF
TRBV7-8,CASSLEGRGWTEAFF
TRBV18,CASSPQIFQGSGELFF
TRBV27,CASRSDTGAKPQHF
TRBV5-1,CASSPSLAGGRQETQYF
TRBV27,CASSQDRGANYGYTF
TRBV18,CASSPRGTYNEQFF
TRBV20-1,CSASRGYEQYF
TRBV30,CAWSVFGISTEAFF
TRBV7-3,CASSVKGAQLDEQFF
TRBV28,CASSLSGSRHEQYF
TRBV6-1,CASSEGPRDTF
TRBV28,CASGRLAGGYNEQFF
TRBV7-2,CASSLVGGGRADGRDTQYF
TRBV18,CASSLGGIMNTEAFF
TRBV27,CARTGTPVKDEQYF
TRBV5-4,CASSLGGQGRNQPQHF
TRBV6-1,CAISGRANTEAFF
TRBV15,CATSTGDRRLANYGYTF
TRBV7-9,CASRPTGPDTQYF
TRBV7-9,CASSSTGVAGTDTQYF
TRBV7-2,CASSLWGDTEAFF
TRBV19,CASSVGQQETQYF
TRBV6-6,CASSYSGQPQHF
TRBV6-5,CASSYPRGRGYTF
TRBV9,CASSVGGQGTYEQYF
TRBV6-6,CASSSRDRGNTEAFF
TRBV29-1,CSVRGGAGEETQYF
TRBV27,CASSLADTQYF
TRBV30,CAWSVRTGGNYEQYF
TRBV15,CATSRGFGAGTEAFF
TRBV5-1,CASSLAGTTGETQYF
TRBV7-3,CASSILAEETQYF
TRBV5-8,CASSLGQGAEAFF
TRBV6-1,CASSESDRRTLSYNEQFF
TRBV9,CASSQTSASYNEQFF
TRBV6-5,CASSQTKTGTNIQYF
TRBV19,CASSIVGTSGRITPGYEQYF
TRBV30,CAWSSGRSYNEQFF
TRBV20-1,CSAPAIMGAFF
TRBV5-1,CASSLPRPDEKLFF
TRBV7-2,CASSPGLAGYEQYF
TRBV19,CASSIGTGYTF
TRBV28,CASSLLGPTYGYTF
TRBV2,CASSEEQGKFYEQYF
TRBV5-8,CASSPTGGSSYNEQFF
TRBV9,CASSSRGASTDTQYF
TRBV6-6,CASSYSGGSPEAFF
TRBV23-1,CASSQKNGWRLAGVHWTGELFF